The 32 T cell receptor beta chains below all came from one sample that was sequenced in a study of blood T cell repertoires in COVID-19. Method: immunoSEQ multiplex PCR; TCRdb's copy keeps in-frame clones and lacks some. The sample records 140,000 to 150,000 clones, about 88% being singletons. The sequenced sample was peripheral blood. The receptors derive from a human donor with acute or convalescent COVID-19. The donor label of this sample is uncertain.

The CDR3 DNA follows: TGTGCCAGCAGTTCCGGGACTTCCACCTACGAGCAGTACTTC. Its translation is CASSSGTSTYEQYF. This sequence joins TRBV11-2 and TRBJ2-7; TRBD2 might be the D (6 bases). CDR3 length: 14 residues. Trimming removed 6 bases at V and 2 bases at J, with 14 bases between. Germline CDR1 is SGHAT and CDR2 is FQNNGV.

This chain connects TRBV28 to TRBJ1-1, with D tentatively TRBD1 (5 bases). The CDR3 contains 15 residues. Per the germline V gene, CDR1 is MDHEN and CDR2 is SYDVKM. The germline V and J ends were trimmed by 6 bases and 3 bases, with 17 bases remaining between them. The CDR3, as DNA: TGTGCCAGCAGCACCGGGGGTGCCCAGGACACTGAAGCTTTCTTT. Translating gives CASSTGGAQDTEAFF.

The rearrangement uses TRBV7-3 and TRBJ1-2; TRBD1 might be the D (5 bases). This CDR3 comprises 13 residues. Germline-derived CDR1 and CDR2 are SGHTA and FQGTGA. V was shortened by 5 bases and J by 7 bases, with 14 bases between the two germline ends. This CDR3 is CASSPGSGVGYTF. The CDR3 DNA sequence: TGTGCCAGCAGCCCAGGGAGCGGGGTTGGCTACACCTTC.

The rearrangement joins TRBV19 to TRBJ2-6; D uncertain. Germline CDR1 is LNHDA and CDR2 is SQIVND (reference sequence). The V end was cut by 6 bases, the J end by 0 bases, with 18 bases between. There are 18 residues in the CDR3. CDR3 region: CASSLGIPLRSGANVLTF. The CDR3 DNA sequence: TGTGCCAGTAGCCTAGGAATACCACTTCGCTCTGGGGCCAACGTCCTGACTTTC.

This chain uses TRBV19 with TRBJ2-2; tentative D call: TRBD2 (7 bases). V was pared by 7 bases and J by 6 bases, with 15 bases between. This CDR3 contains 14 residues. The germline gives CDR1 LNHDA, CDR2 SQIVND (reference sequence). The CDR3 protein is CASKVRGAAGELFF. The CDR3, as DNA: TGTGCCAGTAAAGTCCGGGGGGCTGCCGGGGAGCTGTTTTTT.

V and J are TRBV11-2 and TRBJ1-6; D is undetermined. CDR1 and CDR2 (germline): SGHAT, FQNNGV. The CDR3 runs 15 residues. V was trimmed by 5 bases and J by 8 bases, leaving 16 bases between them. CDR3 coding DNA: TGTGCCAGCAGCCTTTCTATTCTTCGGGATTCACCCCTCCACTTT. Residues: CASSLSILRDSPLHF.

The chain links TRBV12-3 or TRBV12-4 to TRBJ1-1; D is unclear. V dropped 6 bases and J dropped 1 base, with 9 bases sitting between them. The CDR3 length is 13 residues. The CDR3 bases are TGTGCCAGCAGATGGCGGGGGAACACTGAAGCTTTCTTT. Its translation: CASRWRGNTEAFF.

The chain joins TRBV14 to TRBJ1-4; unclear D gene. V lost 2 bases and J lost 5, with 9 bases in between. Per germline, CDR1 SGHDN and CDR2 FVKESK. The CDR3 length is 14 residues. The CDR3 region is CASSQSGMNEKLFF. In DNA form, the CDR3 reads TGTGCCAGCAGCCAATCCGGGATGAATGAAAAACTGTTTTTT.

This chain uses TRBV6-5 with TRBJ1-2, with D perhaps TRBD1 (6 bases). The CDR3 sequence is 14 residues long. The germline V gene encodes CDR1 MNHEY and CDR2 SVGAGI. Trimming took off 2 bases at V and 6 bases at J, with 13 bases between the two ends. The DNA of the CDR3 is TGTGCCAGCAGTTACCGGGGACATCAAAATGGCTACACCTTC. Amino acid sequence: CASSYRGHQNGYTF.

The chain carries TRBV5-6 and TRBJ1-5; D unclear. CDR1 and CDR2 (germline): SGHDT, YYEEEE. Trimming took off 3 bases at V and 11 bases at J, with 12 bases between the two ends. The CDR3 runs 12 residues. Written as DNA, the CDR3 is TGTGCCAGCAGCTCAGGACTGACGGCCCAGCATTTT. This codes for CASSSGLTAQHF.

The chain links TRBV7-2 to TRBJ1-1; D call uncertain. V was clipped by 5 bases and J by 2 bases, with 15 bases between them. The germline V gene has CDR1 SGHTA and CDR2 FQGNSA. CDR3 length: 15 amino acids. CDR3 sequence reads: CASSPQGGINTEAFF. CDR3 DNA: TGTGCCAGCAGCCCCCAAGGAGGGATCAACACTGAAGCTTTCTTT.

V usage is TRBV7-2 and J usage is TRBJ1-1; 8 bases are a match to TRBD1. V shed 4 bases, J shed 5 bases, and the junction held 3 bases outside the gene matches. Per germline, CDR1 SGHTA and CDR2 FQGNSA. The CDR3 has 13 residues. DNA of the CDR3: TGTGCCAGCAGCTCCCAGGGGGCTACTGAAGCTTTCTTT. Translated, it gives CASSSQGATEAFF.

V gene TRBV29-1 combines with J gene TRBJ2-5; 11 bases match TRBD2. There are 14 residues in the CDR3. Germline loops: CDR1 SQVTM, CDR2 ANQGSEA. V dropped 7 bases and J dropped 7; count of bases not matched to a gene: 11. CDR3 sequence: CSAAGSGGAVTQYF. The CDR3 DNA reads TGCAGCGCCGCGGGTAGCGGGGGGGCGGTGACCCAGTACTTC.

The chain employs TRBV12-3 or TRBV12-4 and TRBJ2-1; D ambiguous. The CDR3 contains 12 residues. V lost 5 bases and J 6 bases, leaving 8 bases between the germline ends. CDR3 amino acids: CASSPPLNEQFF. CDR3 coding DNA: TGTGCCAGCAGTCCCCCTCTCAATGAGCAGTTCTTC.

The rearrangement joins TRBV6-5 to TRBJ2-2; TRBD2 might be the D (5 bases). V lost 9 bases to trimming and J lost 0 bases, with 14 bases between them. The germline V gene has CDR1 MNHEY and CDR2 SVGAGI. CDR3 size: 15 residues. In nucleotides, the CDR3 is TGTGCCAGTGGGAGAGGGCAATCGAACACCGGGGAGCTGTTTTTT. Its protein product is CASGRGQSNTGELFF.

The chain is built from TRBV7-9 and TRBJ1-2, with 7 bases lining up with TRBD1. The CDR3 has 18 amino acids. Germline V gene lookup returns CDR1 SEHNR and CDR2 FQNEAQ (reference sequence). The trim removed 5 bases at V and 1 base at J, leaving 16 bases unmatched. CDR3 in DNA: TGTGCCAGCAGCCTAAAGTCGGACAGGACGTATAATAACTATGGCTACACCTTC. Its protein is CASSLKSDRTYNNYGYTF.

The chain is built from TRBV19 and TRBJ1-1; D is uncertain. CDR1 is LNHDA and CDR2 is SQIVND in the germline V gene (reference sequence). The CDR3 length is 13 residues. Trimming took off 4 bases at V and 1 base at J, with 7 bases between the two ends. The CDR3 here is CASSTTGNTEAFF. As DNA, the CDR3 is TGTGCCAGTAGTACGACGGGGAACACTGAAGCTTTCTTT.

The V and J genes are TRBV18 and TRBJ1-3, with 7 bases fitting TRBD1. The CDR3 spans 17 residues. CDR1 and CDR2 from the germline V gene are KGHSH and LQKENI. Trimming took 5 bases from V and 0 from J; bases not matched to a gene: 10. The CDR3 loop is CASSSWGGQDSGNTIYF. CDR3 nucleotides: TGTGCCAGCTCATCATGGGGAGGACAGGACTCTGGAAACACCATATATTTT.

This chain links TRBV27 with TRBJ1-4; D perhaps matches TRBD1 (5 bases). CDR3 length: 13 amino acids. Germline CDR1 reads MNHEY; CDR2 reads SMNVEV (reference sequence). The V gene lost 2 bases and the J gene lost 7 bases, with 8 bases spanning the gap. The CDR3 protein is CASSLGGGEKLFF. The DNA for the CDR3 is TGTGCCAGCAGTTTAGGGGGGGGTGAAAAACTGTTTTTT.

V usage is TRBV7-8 and J usage is TRBJ2-7, with unresolved D. This CDR3 has 15 amino acids. V lost 1 base, J lost 2 bases, and 12 bases lay in between. Germline V lookup: CDR1 SGHVS, CDR2 FQNEAQ. CDR3 loop: CASSLGTPDTYEQYV. Here the CDR3 DNA reads TGTGCCAGCAGCTTAGGTACACCAGATACCTACGAGCAGTACGTC.

The V gene is TRBV5-1, the J gene TRBJ2-1, with 8 bases matching TRBD1. The length of the CDR3 is 16 residues. Trimming removed 0 bases from V and 4 bases from J; junction bases left unmatched: 6. Germline CDR1 is SGHRS and CDR2 is YFSETQ. This CDR3 is CASSLVHRDRYNEQFF. Here the CDR3 DNA reads TGCGCCAGCAGCTTGGTACACCGGGACAGGTACAATGAGCAGTTCTTC.

This clone showed up just once. The chain is built from TRBV5-1 and TRBJ2-1; 10 nucleotides line up with TRBD2. V was clipped by 3 bases and J by 5 bases; unmatched bases: 2. The CDR3 totals 14 residues. Germline V gene data show CDR1 as SGHRS and CDR2 as YFSETQ. CDR3 sequence (DNA): TGCGCCAGCAGCTGGACTAGCGGTAACAATGAGCAGTTCTTC. Residues: CASSWTSGNNEQFF.

V is TRBV4-3 and J is TRBJ1-6; 12 nucleotides line up with TRBD1. The length of the CDR3 is 16 residues. V dropped 1 base and J dropped 9; count of bases not matched to a gene: 4. From germline, CDR1 is LGHNA and CDR2 YSLEER. The CDR3 DNA reads TGCGCCAGCAGCCAAGTCCCGGGACAGGGGGCTTCACCCCTCCACTTT. Its translation is CASSQVPGQGASPLHF.

The rearrangement links TRBV20-1 to TRBJ2-3; 7 bases are shared with TRBD2. The V segment lost 3 bases and the J segment 6 bases; nucleotides outside the gene matches: 12. The CDR3 runs 15 residues. Germline values: CDR1 DFQATT, CDR2 SNEGSKA (reference sequence). The CDR3 loop reads CSASSGGGPLDTQYF. CDR3 in DNA: TGCAGTGCTAGTAGTGGGGGAGGGCCTCTGGATACGCAGTATTTT.

This clone occurred a few times. Here the CDR3 reads CSVARGTGELFF. In DNA form, the CDR3 reads TGCAGCGTCGCAAGGGGCACCGGGGAGCTGTTTTTT. The genes are TRBV29-1 and TRBJ2-2; perhaps TRBD1 as D (5 bases). The germline CDR1 and CDR2 sequences are SQVTM and ANQGSEA. V lost 6 bases to trimming and J lost 4 bases, with 9 bases between them. The CDR3 is 12 amino acids.

This chain connects TRBV3-1 (or the pseudogene TRBV3-2) to TRBJ2-1, with 9 bases fitting TRBD1. CDR3 length equals 15 residues. V lost 0 bases to trimming and J lost 7 bases; unmatched junction nucleotides: 4. The V gene's germline CDR1 is LGHDT and CDR2 YNNKEL (reference sequence). CDR3 nucleotides: TGTGCCAGCAGCCAAGAGGGACAGGGTTGGAATGAGCAGTTCTTC. This encodes CASSQEGQGWNEQFF.

The chain has TRBV27 and TRBJ2-7; 8 nucleotides line up with TRBD1. The CDR3 length is 14 residues. V lost 3 bases and J lost 2; bases outside the gene matches: 3. Germline V gene sequence: CDR1 MNHEY, CDR2 SMNVEV (reference sequence). As DNA, the CDR3 is TGTGCCAGCAGTTTGACAGGGGCTGCCTACGAGCAGTACTTC. It is translated as CASSLTGAAYEQYF.

V and J are TRBV3-1 (or the pseudogene TRBV3-2) and TRBJ1-1, with TRBD1 matching over 8 bases. The V segment lost 3 bases and the J segment 1 base; nucleotides outside the gene matches: 4. The CDR3 is 15 amino acids. Germline V CDR1 and CDR2: LGHDT, YNNKEL (reference sequence). CDR3 in amino acids: CASSQGTGGNTEAFF. Here the CDR3 DNA reads TGTGCCAGCAGCCAGGGTACAGGGGGGAACACTGAAGCTTTCTTT.

The chain is built from TRBV11-2 and TRBJ2-1; D might be TRBD2 (7 bases). This CDR3 has 15 amino acids. V was cut by 2 bases and J by 6 bases, with 14 bases left in between. The germline CDR1 and CDR2 sequences are SGHAT and FQNNGV. The CDR3 nucleotides are TGTGCCAGCAGCTTATTCGGGGGGCGAACCAATGAGCAGTTCTTC. Protein sequence: CASSLFGGRTNEQFF.

CDR3 sequence reads: CASSPGGRVTEAFF. In nucleotides, the CDR3 is TGTGCCAGCAGCCCCGGGGGGCGGGTCACTGAAGCTTTCTTT. This sequence joins TRBV7-2 and TRBJ1-1, with a possible D match to TRBD1 (6 bases). The CDR3 is 14 amino acids. V lost 5 bases, J lost 4 bases, and 14 bases lay in between. Germline values: CDR1 SGHTA, CDR2 FQGNSA.

This clone is a singleton in its sample. The rearrangement uses TRBV6-6 and TRBJ1-5; possible D gene TRBD1, 6 bases. Trimming removed 9 bases at V and 3 bases at J, with 9 bases between. The length of the CDR3 is 12 residues. Germline CDR1 MNHNY, CDR2 SVGAGI (reference sequence). The DNA for the CDR3 is TGTGCCAGTCGGACAGCCAATCAGCCCCAGCATTTT. This translates into CASRTANQPQHF.

This sequence joins TRBV28 and TRBJ2-7; TRBD1 matches 9 bases. CDR1 is MDHEN and CDR2 is SYDVKM in the germline V gene. J lost 5 bases, V lost 7 bases, and 12 bases had no gene match. CDR3 length equals 15 residues. The CDR3 DNA is TGTGCCAGCAAACCGATGGGACAGGGTCTCCACGAGCAGTACTTC. Protein sequence: CASKPMGQGLHEQYF.